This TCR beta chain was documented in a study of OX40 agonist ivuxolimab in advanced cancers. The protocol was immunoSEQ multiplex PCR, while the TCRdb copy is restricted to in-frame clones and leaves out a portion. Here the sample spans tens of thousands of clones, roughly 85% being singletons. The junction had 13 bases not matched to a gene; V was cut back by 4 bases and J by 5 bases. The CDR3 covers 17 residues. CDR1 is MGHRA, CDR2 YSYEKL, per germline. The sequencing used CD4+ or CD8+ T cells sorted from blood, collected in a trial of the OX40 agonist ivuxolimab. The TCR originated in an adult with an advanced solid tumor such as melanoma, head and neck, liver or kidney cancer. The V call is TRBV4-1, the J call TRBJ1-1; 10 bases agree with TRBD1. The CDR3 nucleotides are TGCGCCAGCAGCCCCTTTCCCGGGACAGGGGTTCAAACTGAAGCTTTCTTT. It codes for CASSPFPGTGVQTEAFF.